The 7 T cell receptor beta chains presented below share a single source sample, sequenced in a study of shared clonotypes between healthy human individuals. Naivety among CD8 cells was defined by CD45RO negativity and positive CCR7 selection, thereby excluding terminally differentiated effector memory CD45RA+ cells. TCRdb's copy holds only in-frame clones and misses some; the assay was immunoSEQ multiplex PCR. Of 800,000 to 950,000 clones in the sample, roughly 96% were seen once. The specimen sequenced was naive CD8+ T cells sorted from blood. The receptors were sampled from a man aged 25-45 years in good health.

This clone was observed once. J is TRBJ2-2 and V is TRBV7-5. TRBV7-5 represents a pseudogene. The CDR3 runs 11 residues. The CDR3 sequence is CLLANTGELFF. The CDR3 coding sequence is TGTCTGTTGGCGAACACCGGGGAGCTGTTTTTT.

The chain is built from TRBV27 and TRBJ1-4; no reliable D call. The germline CDR1 and CDR2 sequences are MNHEY and SMNVEV (reference sequence). The CDR3 runs 15 residues. V was clipped by 8 bases and J by 6 bases, with 19 bases between them. CDR3 residues: CASAVLGGIDEKLFF. The DNA for the CDR3 is TGTGCCAGCGCCGTCCTGGGTGGCATCGATGAAAAACTGTTTTTT. The full variable domain, rest sourced from reference TRBV27 and TRBJ1-4, is EAQVTQNPRYLITVTGKKLTVTCSQNMNHEYMSWYRQDPGLGLRQIYYSMNVEVTDKGDVPEGYKVSRKEKRNFPLILESPSPNQTSLYFCASAVLGGIDEKLFFGSGTQLSVL.

V gene TRBV29-1 combines with J gene TRBJ2-2; 13 nucleotides line up with TRBD2. CDR1 and CDR2 (germline): SQVTM, ANQGSEA. The CDR3 extends over 15 amino acids. CDR3 loop: CGVTSGRASTGELFF. The CDR3 DNA is TGCGGGGTCACTAGCGGGAGGGCTAGCACCGGGGAGCTGTTTTTT.

The chain joins TRBV5-6 to TRBJ1-5; maybe TRBD1 (5 bases). Germline V gene sequence: CDR1 SGHDT, CDR2 YYEEEE. The V end was cut by 4 bases, the J end by 11 bases, with 19 bases between. The CDR3 length is 14 residues. CDR3 sequence reads: CASSTGAFRESQHF. In DNA form, the CDR3 reads TGTGCCAGCAGCACCGGGGCCTTTCGTGAGTCCCAGCATTTT.

V and J are TRBV18 and TRBJ2-7, with D perhaps matching TRBD1 (6 bases). Trimming cost V 5 bases and J 5 bases, with 16 bases left between them. CDR1 is KGHSH and CDR2 is LQKENI in the germline V gene. CDR3 length: 14 residues. The CDR3 nucleotides read TGTGCCAGCTCATCAAAGGCAGGGGTTAACGAGCAGTACTTC. This gives the protein CASSSKAGVNEQYF. Variable domain in full (rest from reference TRBV18 and TRBJ2-7): NAGVMQNPRHLVRRRGQEARLRCSPMKGHSHVYWYRQLPEEGLKFMVYLQKENIIDESGMPKERFSAEFPKEGPSILRIQQVVRGDSAAYFCASSSKAGVNEQYFGPGTRLTVT.

The gene calls are TRBV27 and TRBJ2-7; TRBD2 matches 16 bases. J gave up 6 bases and V 5 bases, and 4 bases lay outside the gene matches. The CDR3 consists of 15 residues. Germline lookup yields CDR1 MNHEY and CDR2 SMNVEV (reference sequence). CDR3 nucleotides: TGTGCCAGCAGTCCCGGGACTAGCGGGAGGGCCGAGCAGTACTTC. This translates into CASSPGTSGRAEQYF.

Remarks on this clone: Germline and junction disagree at one end, which may indicate a read error. The chain employs TRBV7-9 and TRBJ2-7; the D call may be TRBD1 or TRBD2 (6 bases each). Per germline, CDR1 SEHNR and CDR2 FQNEAQ (reference sequence). This CDR3 spans 13 amino acids. CDR3 sequence reads: CASSPPSPRDTSF. CDR3 bases: TGTGCCAGCAGCCCCCCTTCACCGCGGGACACCTCTTTC.